The TCR beta chain described here comes from a study of neurological immune-mediated disorders. This clonotype was recorded many times. Its antigen is unknown. The time point denotes: technical triplicate 1. Per the germline V gene, CDR1 is SGHRS and CDR2 is YFSETQ. CDR3 length: 14 residues. V shed 5 bases and J 5 bases; nucleotides not matched to a gene: 7. TCRdb processed the 5' RACE reads anew with MiXCR; each CDR3 protein has one entry. The sample gives 35,000 to 40,000 distinct CDR3 sequences, roughly 10% of which show up once; approximately 4% is in the top ten. Study observations and caveats: In HTLV-1-associated myelopathy, TCR clonal expansion was greatest, whereas multiple sclerosis had the least, falling below healthy controls.

The receptor's source is a man between 60 and 75 years old with HTLV-1-associated myelopathy (HAM/TSP). V usage is TRBV5-1 and J usage is TRBJ2-5; 9 bases fit TRBD2. The specimen was PBMCs. DNA of the CDR3: TGCGCCAGCAGTTCGGCGGGAGGGTACGAGACCCAGTACTTC. Translation: CASSSAGGYETQYF.